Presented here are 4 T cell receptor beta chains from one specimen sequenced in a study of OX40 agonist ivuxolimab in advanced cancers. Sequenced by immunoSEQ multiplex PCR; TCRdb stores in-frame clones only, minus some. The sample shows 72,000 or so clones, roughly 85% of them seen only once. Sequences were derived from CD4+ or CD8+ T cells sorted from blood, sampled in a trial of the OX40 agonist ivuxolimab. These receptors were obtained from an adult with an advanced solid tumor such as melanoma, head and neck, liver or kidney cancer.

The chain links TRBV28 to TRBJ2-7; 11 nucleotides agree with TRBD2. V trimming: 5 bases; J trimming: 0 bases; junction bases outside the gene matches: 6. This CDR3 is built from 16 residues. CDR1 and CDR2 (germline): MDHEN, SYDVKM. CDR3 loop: CASSLPGLAGSYEQYF. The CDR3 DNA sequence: TGTGCCAGCAGTCTCCCCGGACTAGCGGGCTCCTACGAGCAGTACTTC.

CDR3 in amino acids: CSVERGGAGTGELFF. CDR3 nucleotide sequence: TGCAGCGTTGAACGCGGGGGGGCGGGCACCGGGGAGCTGTTTTTT. J is TRBJ2-2 and V is TRBV29-1, with 9 positions matching TRBD2. The germline V gene has CDR1 SQVTM and CDR2 ANQGSEA. The trim removed 2 bases at V and 4 bases at J, leaving 5 bases unmatched. CDR3 size: 15 residues.

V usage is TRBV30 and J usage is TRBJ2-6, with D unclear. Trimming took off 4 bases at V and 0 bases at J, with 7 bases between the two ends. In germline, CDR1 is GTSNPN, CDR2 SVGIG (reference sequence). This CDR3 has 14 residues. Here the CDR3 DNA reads TGTGCCTGGACACACAACTCTGGGGCCAACGTCCTGACTTTC. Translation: CAWTHNSGANVLTF.

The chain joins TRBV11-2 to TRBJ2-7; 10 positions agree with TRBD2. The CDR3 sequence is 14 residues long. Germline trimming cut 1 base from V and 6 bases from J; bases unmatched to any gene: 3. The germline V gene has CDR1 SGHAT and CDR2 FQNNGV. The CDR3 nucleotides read TGTGCCAGCAGCTTAGCTCCTAGCGGGAGCGAGCAGTACTTC. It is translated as CASSLAPSGSEQYF.